The 8 T cell receptor beta chains listed next were all sequenced from one sample in a study of PD-1 blockade in classical Hodgkin lymphoma. Time point described: cycle 4 day 1 (C4D1), after more than five weeks of nivolumab. There was relapse after autologous stem cell transplantation in every patient, and there was variation in brentuximab vedotin exposure. TCRdb's copy holds only in-frame clones and misses some; the assay was immunoSEQ multiplex PCR. The sample has 20,000 or so clones; more than 65% are singletons. Sample: peripheral blood mononuclear cells (PBMCs), taken before the fourth cycle of nivolumab. These receptors came from a human donor with classical Hodgkin lymphoma.

V is TRBV5-1 and J is TRBJ1-2; D uncertain. Trimming removed 0 bases at V and 2 bases at J, with 8 bases between. The CDR3 has 14 residues. CDR1 is SGHRS and CDR2 is YFSETQ in the germline V gene. The CDR3 sequence is CASSLDSLNYGYTF. Here the CDR3 DNA reads TGCGCCAGCAGCTTGGATAGTCTGAACTATGGCTACACCTTC.

The J gene is TRBJ1-5, the V gene TRBV28, with a tentative D call TRBD1 (5 bases). The CDR3 extends over 14 amino acids. Germline V gene data show CDR1 as MDHEN and CDR2 as SYDVKM. Trimming removed 5 bases from V and 6 bases from J, with 14 bases in between. CDR3 sequence: CASSLAGNGQPQHF. In DNA, the CDR3 is TGTGCCAGCAGTCTAGCAGGGAACGGTCAGCCCCAGCATTTT.

The V call is TRBV19, the J call TRBJ2-7; 10 bases map to TRBD1. The CDR3 is 15 amino acids. Germline V gives CDR1 LNHDA, CDR2 SQIVND (reference sequence). V gave up 3 bases and J gave up 5 bases; unmatched junction bases: 7. The CDR3 protein is CASSISGQGNHEQYF. CDR3 sequence (DNA): TGTGCCAGTAGTATTTCGGGACAGGGGAACCACGAGCAGTACTTC.

This clone was seen just once. Relative to the germline gene, one junction end is altered; a read error may explain this. The chain couples TRBV7-7 to TRBJ2-3; 9 bases agree with TRBD2. Germline CDR1 and CDR2: SSHAT and FNYEAQ (reference sequence). The CDR3 extends over 15 amino acids. The CDR3 loop reads CASSLTSGSTDTQYF. The DNA for the CDR3 is TGTGCTAGCAGCTTAACTAGCGGGAGCACAGATACGCAGTATTTT.

The chain couples TRBV30 to TRBJ2-5; D unclear. Germline lookup yields CDR1 GTSNPN and CDR2 SVGIG (reference sequence). Trimming took 4 bases from V and 5 from J, leaving 8 bases between them. There are 11 residues in the CDR3. CDR3 in DNA: TGTGCCTGGACCCCTTCCGAGACCCAGTACTTC. It specifies CAWTPSETQYF.

The rearrangement joins TRBV27 to TRBJ2-3, with 14 bases identical to TRBD2. V gave up 4 bases and J gave up 6 bases; unmatched junction bases: 9. CDR3 length equals 17 residues. Germline CDR1 reads MNHEY; CDR2 reads SMNVEV (reference sequence). The CDR3 is CASSSSGTSGSTDTQYF. CDR3 nucleotides: TGTGCCAGCAGTTCGAGTGGGACTAGCGGGAGTACGGATACGCAGTATTTT.

The gene calls are TRBV25-1 and TRBJ1-1; D is uncertain. Germline loops: CDR1 MGHDK, CDR2 SYGVNS. This CDR3 spans 13 amino acids. Deletions cut 4 bases from V and 2 bases from J, with 8 bases between. CDR3 bases: TGTGCCAGCAGTGTGGACTCTAACACTGAAGCTTTCTTT. Its protein product is CASSVDSNTEAFF.

The chain carries TRBV7-2 and TRBJ1-5; no firm D call. Trimming stripped 2 bases from V and 7 bases from J, with 6 bases between. This CDR3 is built from 12 residues. Germline V gene data show CDR1 as SGHTA and CDR2 as FQGNSA. This CDR3 reads CASSLPPQPQHF. For the CDR3, the DNA is TGTGCCAGCAGCTTACCCCCCCAGCCCCAGCATTTT.